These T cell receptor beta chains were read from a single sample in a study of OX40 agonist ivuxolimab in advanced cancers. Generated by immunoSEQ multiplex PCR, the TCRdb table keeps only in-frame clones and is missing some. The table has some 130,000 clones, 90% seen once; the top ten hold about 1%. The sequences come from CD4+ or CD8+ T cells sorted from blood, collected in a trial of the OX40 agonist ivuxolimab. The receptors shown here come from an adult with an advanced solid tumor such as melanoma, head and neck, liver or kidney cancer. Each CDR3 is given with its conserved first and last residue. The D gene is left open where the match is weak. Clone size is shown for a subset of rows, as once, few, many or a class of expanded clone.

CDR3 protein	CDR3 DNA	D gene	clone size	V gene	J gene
CASSLIANTGELFF	TGTGCCAGCAGCTTAATAGCTAACACCGGGGAGCTGTTTTTT	-	-	TRBV7-9	TRBJ2-2
CASSQGIAGMLTYEQYF	TGCGCCAGCAGCCAAGGAATCGCCGGGATGTTAACCTACGAGCAGTACTTC	-	-	TRBV7-3	TRBJ2-7
CASSLAGVADTQYF	TGTGCCAGCAGCTTAGCGGGAGTGGCAGATACGCAGTATTTT	-	-	TRBV7-9	TRBJ2-3
CASTAGMNTEAFF	TGTGCCAGCACGGCAGGGATGAACACTGAAGCTTTCTTT	-	once	TRBV2	TRBJ1-1
CASSIWTDNQPQHF	TGTGCCAGTAGTATTTGGACAGACAATCAGCCCCAGCATTTT	-	few	TRBV19	TRBJ1-5
CARRTGSGSNQPQHF	TGTGCCAGAAGGACAGGGTCAGGGAGCAATCAGCCCCAGCATTTT	TRBD1	-	TRBV5-4	TRBJ1-5
CASSPPAANTEAFF	TGTGCCAGCTCACCACCGGCGGCGAACACTGAAGCTTTCTTT	-	-	TRBV18	TRBJ1-1
CASRDYFSEQFF	TGTGCCAGTAGGGACTATTTTAGTGAGCAGTTCTTC	-	-	TRBV19	TRBJ2-1
CASSLSSGTGANQPQHF	TGTGCCAGCAGTTTATCCTCCGGGACAGGGGCAAATCAGCCCCAGCATTTT	TRBD1	-	TRBV28	TRBJ1-5
CASSFSGNSYEQYF	TGTGCCAGCAGCTTTAGCGGGAACTCCTACGAGCAGTACTTC	TRBD2	-	TRBV13	TRBJ2-7
CASSPRTGSNEKLFF	TGTGCCAGCAGTCCCCGGACAGGGAGTAATGAAAAACTGTTTTTT	TRBD1	-	TRBV27	TRBJ1-4
CASSGTSGYEQYF	TGTGCCAGCAGCGGGACTAGCGGGTACGAGCAGTACTTC	TRBD2	-	TRBV9	TRBJ2-7
CATSRDRGEGGGWHEQYF	TGTGCCACCAGCAGAGATCGGGGGGAGGGCGGAGGATGGCACGAGCAGTACTTC	TRBD2	-	TRBV15	TRBJ2-7
CASSRDGWRTSGPLNEQFF	TGCGCCAGCAGCCGTGACGGGTGGAGGACTAGCGGGCCCCTTAATGAGCAGTTCTTC	TRBD2	-	TRBV5-1	TRBJ2-1
CASSLVAGTETQYF	TGCGCCAGCAGCTTGGTAGCGGGGACAGAGACCCAGTACTTC	TRBD2	once	TRBV5-1	TRBJ2-5
CASSAGQVYNEQFF	TGCGCCAGCAGCGCGGGACAGGTTTACAATGAGCAGTTCTTC	TRBD1	-	TRBV5-1	TRBJ2-1
CASSGGQGKAEQYF	TGTGCCAGCAGCGGTGGACAGGGAAAAGCCGAGCAGTACTTC	TRBD1	-	TRBV7-2	TRBJ2-7
CASKIGAEEAFF	TGCGCCAGCAAGATCGGGGCCGAGGAAGCTTTCTTT	-	-	TRBV5-1	TRBJ1-1
CASSHDGTDTQYF	TGCGCCAGCAGCCACGACGGCACAGATACGCAGTATTTT	-	once	TRBV5-1	TRBJ2-3
CASRLQVNNSPLHF	TGTGCCAGCAGGCTACAGGTTAATAATTCACCCCTCCACTTT	-	once	TRBV11-2	TRBJ1-6
CASSAGTGGYEQYF	TGTGCCAGCAGCGCCGGGACAGGGGGATACGAGCAGTACTTC	TRBD1	-	TRBV9	TRBJ2-7
CASSRGGETQYF	TGCGCCAGCAGCCGGGGGGGAGAGACCCAGTACTTC	TRBD2	-	TRBV5-1	TRBJ2-5
CASSPTGGRRETQYF	TGTGCCAGCAGTCCGACAGGGGGCAGGAGAGAGACCCAGTACTTC	TRBD1	-	TRBV6-5	TRBJ2-5
CASSPLRGYDTEAFF	TGTGCCAGCAGCCCCCTGAGAGGGTACGACACTGAAGCTTTCTTT	-	-	TRBV28	TRBJ1-1
CASSPWPTAGNTIYF	TGTGCCAGCAGCCCCTGGCCAACTGCTGGAAACACCATATATTTT	-	-	TRBV5-5	TRBJ1-3
CASSQDRSSYGYTF	TGCGCCAGCAGCCAAGATCGGTCCTCCTATGGCTACACCTTC	-	-	TRBV4-3	TRBJ1-2
CASRPQRITDTQYF	TGTGCCAGCAGACCACAGCGGATCACAGATACGCAGTATTTT	-	-	TRBV28	TRBJ2-3
CASSPLMAYTGELFF	TGTGCCAGCTCACCACTCATGGCGTACACCGGGGAGCTGTTTTTT	-	-	TRBV18	TRBJ2-2
CAISESAGVNTEAFF	TGTGCCATCAGTGAGTCGGCAGGGGTGAACACTGAAGCTTTCTTT	-	-	TRBV10-3	TRBJ1-1
CASLGGAVGNTIYF	TGTGCCAGCTTGGGGGGGGCGGTGGGAAACACCATATATTTT	-	-	TRBV6-1	TRBJ1-3
CASSSQGAYEQYF	TGCGCCAGCAGCTCCCAGGGGGCGTACGAGCAGTACTTC	TRBD1	-	TRBV5-1	TRBJ2-7
CAWSPRDTSSYEQYF	TGTGCCTGGAGCCCCCGGGACACCAGCTCCTACGAGCAGTACTTC	-	-	TRBV30	TRBJ2-7
CASRDGSYNEQFF	TGTGCCAGCAGGGACGGATCCTACAATGAGCAGTTCTTC	-	-	TRBV25-1	TRBJ2-1
CASSLGREGTEAFF	TGCGCCAGCAGCTTGGGCAGGGAGGGCACTGAAGCTTTCTTT	-	-	TRBV5-1	TRBJ1-1
CASSLGGRANPYF	TGTGCCAGCAGTTTAGGGGGCAGGGCCAACCCGTACTTC	-	-	TRBV28	TRBJ2-7
CASSLTGAWYDIQYF	TGTGCCAGCAGCCTAACCGGGGCTTGGTACGACATTCAGTACTTC	-	-	TRBV11-2	TRBJ2-4
CASSLSPRGSYEQYF	TGTGCCAGCAGTTTATCCCCCAGAGGTTCCTACGAGCAGTACTTC	-	-	TRBV28	TRBJ2-7
CASSLSGALPYEQYF	TGTGCCAGCAGTTTATCGGGGGCCCTTCCATACGAGCAGTACTTC	-	-	TRBV28	TRBJ2-7
CATLPGQGITGTDTQYF	TGTGCCACGCTGCCGGGACAGGGGATTACGGGCACAGATACGCAGTATTTT	TRBD1	-	TRBV10-3	TRBJ2-3
CASSSSGAQGANTEAFF	TGTGCCAGCAGCTCTTCCGGGGCCCAGGGTGCGAACACTGAAGCTTTCTTT	-	-	TRBV5-8	TRBJ1-1
CASSVVSLTSGRSPSNEQFF	TGTGCCAGCAGCGTAGTATCCCTGACTAGCGGGAGATCTCCGAGCAATGAGCAGTTCTTC	TRBD2	-	TRBV9	TRBJ2-1
CASRRLGGGDEQFF	TGTGCCAGTAGAAGACTGGGTGGGGGCGATGAGCAGTTCTTC	-	-	TRBV19	TRBJ2-1
CASSVRGGNTEAFF	TGTGCCAGCAGTGTGCGGGGGGGGAACACTGAAGCTTTCTTT	-	once	TRBV2	TRBJ1-1
CASNLHSDHTEAFF	TGTGCCAGCAATTTACACAGTGACCACACTGAAGCTTTCTTT	-	-	TRBV19	TRBJ1-1
CASSIQSSPSTGELFF	TGTGCCAGTAGTATCCAATCTTCGCCGAGCACCGGGGAGCTGTTTTTT	-	-	TRBV19	TRBJ2-2
CASSSAYEQYF	TGTGCCAGCAGTTCGGCCTACGAGCAGTACTTC	-	-	TRBV6-5	TRBJ2-7
CAIRPEQGRQEGWAEAFF	TGTGCCATCAGGCCTGAACAGGGTAGACAGGAGGGGTGGGCTGAAGCTTTCTTT	-	once	TRBV10-3	TRBJ1-1
CASSFRSEGGLDTQYF	TGTGCCAGCAGCTTTCGATCAGAGGGAGGACTAGATACGCAGTATTTT	-	-	TRBV5-5	TRBJ2-3
CASGGTEGYSPLHF	TGTGCCAGTGGAGGGACCGAAGGTTATTCACCCCTCCACTTT	-	-	TRBV19	TRBJ1-6
CASSLTDTQYF	TGTGCCAGCTCACTAACAGATACGCAGTATTTT	-	-	TRBV18	TRBJ2-3
CASSSGTQPSYNEQFF	TGTGCCAGTAGTTCCGGGACTCAACCCTCCTACAATGAGCAGTTCTTC	-	-	TRBV19	TRBJ2-1
CASSLNVGNQPQHF	TGTGCCAGCAGCTTAAATGTAGGGAATCAGCCCCAGCATTTT	-	-	TRBV7-6	TRBJ1-5